A single sample is the source of the 32 T cell receptor beta chains below, sequenced in a study of T cell changes during pregnancy in multiple sclerosis. Measured with immunoSEQ multiplex PCR; TCRdb has only the in-frame clones, and not every one. This sample has 93,000 or so clones, with roughly nine tenths found just once. Sample: peripheral blood, taken after pregnancy. These receptors came from a female donor with multiple sclerosis, enrolled in a pregnancy study.

J is TRBJ2-5 and V is TRBV7-3; 8 nucleotides match TRBD2. Trimming took 8 bases from V and 7 from J; bases not matched to a gene: 9. The V gene's germline CDR1 is SGHTA and CDR2 FQGTGA. This CDR3 is built from 13 residues. The CDR3 coding sequence is TGTGCCAGCTCCCCGGGGGGGGGAGGGACCCAGTACTTC. It is translated as CASSPGGGGTQYF.

This clone appeared a few times. The J gene is TRBJ2-7, the V gene TRBV5-5; D uncertain. Germline V CDR1 and CDR2: SGHKS, YYEKEE (reference sequence). Trimming cost V 0 bases and J 3 bases, with 10 bases left between them. This CDR3 spans 14 amino acids. CDR3 sequence reads: CASSLVAAGYEQYF. The CDR3 DNA follows: TGTGCCAGCAGCTTGGTGGCCGCTGGCTACGAGCAGTACTTC.

This clone was seen just once. In the same sample, other DNA sequences code for this CDR3. J is TRBJ1-2 and V is TRBV6-1, with TRBD1 identical over 7 bases. The CDR3 runs to 13 residues. Per germline, CDR1 MNHNS and CDR2 SASEGT. Trimming at V came to 10 bases and at J to 7 bases, leaving 12 bases not matched to a gene. CDR3 sequence (DNA): TGTGCCATCCCGTCCAGGGGGATCGCTGGCTACACCTTC. Its protein is CAIPSRGIAGYTF.

The chain has TRBV6-1 and TRBJ1-2; TRBD1 matches 12 bases. The CDR3 totals 13 residues. The V gene end was trimmed by 7 bases and the J gene end by 13 bases; junction bases not matched to a gene: 10. Germline CDR1 reads MNHNS; CDR2 reads SASEGT. CDR3 in DNA: TGTGCCAGCACCTCACCGGGACAGGGGGCCTCCACCTTC. The encoded protein is CASTSPGQGASTF.

This chain joins TRBV5-1 and TRBJ2-7; 7 bases match TRBD1. Germline loops: CDR1 SGHRS, CDR2 YFSETQ. The CDR3 runs to 15 residues. Trimming cost V 2 bases and J 0 bases; bases outside gene matches: 5. The CDR3 reads CASSLLQGYSYEQYF. The CDR3 region has the DNA TGCGCCAGCAGCTTACTACAGGGGTACTCCTACGAGCAGTACTTC. Full variable domain (outside the CDR3, taken from reference TRBV5-1 and TRBJ2-7): KAGVTQTPRYLIKTRGQQVTLSCSPISGHRSVSWYQQTPGQGLQFLFEYFSETQRNKGNFPGRFSGRQFSNSRSEMNVSTLELGDSALYLCASSLLQGYSYEQYFGPGTRLTVT.

CDR3 sequence (DNA): TGTGCCAGCAGCGTAAGACAGGTAGACACTGAAGCTTTCTTT. It specifies CASSVRQVDTEAFF. This chain links TRBV9 with TRBJ1-1, with a possible D match to TRBD1 (6 bases). Deletions cut 1 base from V and 3 bases from J, with 10 bases between. This CDR3 comprises 14 residues. CDR1 is SGDLS, CDR2 YYNGEE, per germline.

The gene calls are TRBV7-9 and TRBJ2-7; possible D gene TRBD2, 6 bases. The ends were cut back, 4 bases at V and 0 bases at J, with 10 bases in the middle. Germline V gene data show CDR1 as SEHNR and CDR2 as FQNEAQ (reference sequence). The CDR3 loop spans 14 amino acids. CDR3 sequence: CASSSGTLSYEQYF. The DNA for the CDR3 is TGTGCCAGCAGCTCCGGGACTCTCTCCTACGAGCAGTACTTC.

A single count supports this clone. V and J are TRBV6-6 and TRBJ2-1, with 10 bases that match TRBD1. Germline V lookup: CDR1 MNHNY, CDR2 SVGAGI (reference sequence). Trimming removed 6 bases from V and 5 bases from J; junction bases left unmatched: 7. CDR3 size: 15 residues. The CDR3 DNA reads as TGTGCCAGCAGCTCGGGACAGGGGCGGAACAATGAGCAGTTCTTC. Its protein product is CASSSGQGRNNEQFF.

The V call is TRBV13, the J call TRBJ2-7; 7 positions agree with TRBD1. The CDR3 is 15 amino acids. V shed 3 bases and J 2 bases; nucleotides not matched to a gene: 7. Germline V CDR1 and CDR2: PRHDT, FYEKMQ (reference sequence). CDR3 loop: CASSFTGVPTYEQYF. As DNA, the CDR3 is TGTGCCAGCAGCTTTACAGGGGTCCCAACCTACGAGCAGTACTTC.

The V and J genes are TRBV2 and TRBJ2-7; D unclear. The CDR3 contains 12 residues. Germline-derived CDR1 and CDR2 are SNHLY and FYNNEI. V lost 6 bases and J 0 bases, leaving 6 bases between the germline ends. CDR3 amino acids: CASSPSSYEQYF. The CDR3 region has the DNA TGTGCCAGCAGCCCGAGCTCCTACGAGCAGTACTTC.

This clone was observed a single time. J is TRBJ2-3 and V is TRBV18, with 8 bases matching TRBD1. From germline, CDR1 is KGHSH and CDR2 LQKENI. This CDR3 contains 15 residues. J was trimmed by 7 bases and V by 3 bases; bases with no gene match: 9. Here the CDR3 reads CASSPTGQVRNTQYF. DNA of the CDR3: TGTGCCAGCTCACCGACGGGACAGGTCCGAAATACGCAGTATTTT.

The V call is TRBV5-4, the J call TRBJ2-7, with a possible D match to TRBD1 (6 bases). Germline assignment: CDR1 SGHNT and CDR2 YYREEE (reference sequence). Deletions cut 4 bases from V and 6 bases from J, with 17 bases between. This CDR3 contains 14 residues. CDR3 amino acids: CASSLTGSPREQYF. CDR3 in DNA: TGTGCCAGCAGCCTTACAGGGTCCCCTCGCGAGCAGTACTTC. Filled out from reference TRBV5-4 and TRBJ2-7, the complete variable domain reads ETGVTQSPTHLIKTRGQQVTLRCSSQSGHNTVSWYQQALGQGPQFIFQYYREEENGRGNFPPRFSGLQFPNYSSELNVNALELDDSALYLCASSLTGSPREQYFGPGTRLTVT.

This chain connects TRBV14 to TRBJ2-3; 7 bases align to TRBD2. Germline CDR1 and CDR2: SGHDN and FVKESK. The CDR3 has 15 amino acids. Losses at the gene ends were 4 bases for V and 4 bases for J; bases not matched to a gene: 8. CDR3 sequence: CASSPPGGGADTQYF. The CDR3 bases are TGTGCCAGCAGCCCCCCCGGGGGAGGGGCAGATACGCAGTATTTT.

The chain combines TRBV4-1 with TRBJ2-7, with 9 bases lining up with TRBD1. The trim removed 8 bases at V and 3 bases at J, leaving 5 bases unmatched. CDR3 length equals 13 residues. Germline lookup yields CDR1 MGHRA and CDR2 YSYEKL. CDR3 in DNA: TGCGCCAGCGGGACGACAGGGGGCTACGAGCAGTACTTC. This translates into CASGTTGGYEQYF.

The chain is built from TRBV4-3 and TRBJ2-7; 7 nucleotides agree with TRBD2. There are 15 residues in the CDR3. Unmatched junction bases numbered 10, after V lost 4 bases and J lost 4 bases. Germline V gene sequence: CDR1 LGHNA, CDR2 YSLEER. CDR3 sequence (DNA): TGCGCCAGCAGCCTAACCCGGGAGGCCGGATACGAGCAGTACTTC. It translates to CASSLTREAGYEQYF.

The J gene is TRBJ1-1, the V gene TRBV2, with D uncertain. Germline CDR1 and CDR2: SNHLY and FYNNEI. CDR3 length: 16 amino acids. V lost 4 bases to trimming and J lost 3 bases, with 18 bases between them. This chain's CDR3 is CASSAHGRTGDTEAFF. DNA for the CDR3: TGTGCCAGCAGTGCCCACGGAAGGACGGGAGACACTGAAGCTTTCTTT.

This rearrangement joins TRBV5-1 to TRBJ2-3, with TRBD2 matching 11 bases. Germline CDR1 is SGHRS and CDR2 is YFSETQ. Trimming at V came to 0 bases and at J to 0 bases, leaving 12 bases not matched to a gene. This CDR3 is 20 amino acids long. CDR3 nucleotides: TGCGCCAGCAGCTTGGTCCCCGGGGCTAGCGGGGGGATTAGCACAGATACGCAGTATTTT. Its protein is CASSLVPGASGGISTDTQYF.

The chain carries TRBV4-1 and TRBJ2-1; 15 bases match TRBD2. This CDR3 region has 14 residues. The V gene end was trimmed by 10 bases and the J gene end by 7 bases; junction bases not matched to a gene: 5. Looked up from germline, CDR1 is MGHRA and CDR2 is YSYEKL. The CDR3 DNA sequence: TGCGCCACCTCCGGACTAGCGGGAGGGAATGAGCAGTTCTTC. It translates to CATSGLAGGNEQFF.

Details on this clone: The same CDR3 can be traced to other DNA sequences in this sample. The chain employs TRBV6-4 and TRBJ2-3; 12 nucleotides line up with TRBD2. Germline CDR1 MRHNA, CDR2 SNTAGT. This CDR3 contains 15 residues. V trimming: 2 bases; J trimming: 3 bases; junction bases outside the gene matches: 0. The CDR3 DNA reads as TGTGCCAGCAGTGACGGGACTAGCGGGACAGATACGCAGTATTTT. It is translated as CASSDGTSGTDTQYF.

The rearrangement links TRBV7-2 to TRBJ2-5; 7 nucleotides align to TRBD2. This CDR3 contains 15 residues. With V trimmed by 5 bases and J by 1 base, 7 bases remained unmatched. Germline CDR1 and CDR2: SGHTA and FQGNSA. CDR3 nucleotide sequence: TGTGCCAGCAGCCTACGGGGGGAAATCCAAGAGACCCAGTACTTC. Translation: CASSLRGEIQETQYF.

The rearrangement links TRBV4-3 to TRBJ1-1, with a tentative D call TRBD1 (5 bases). The CDR3 spans 14 residues. The V gene lost 1 base and the J gene lost 5 bases, with 11 bases spanning the gap. Germline V gives CDR1 LGHNA, CDR2 YSLEER. Written as DNA, the CDR3 is TGCGCCAGCAGCCAAGTAAAGGGGAGGACTGAAGCTTTCTTT. Protein sequence: CASSQVKGRTEAFF.

The genes are TRBV9 and TRBJ2-7; 11 positions agree with TRBD2. V lost 5 bases to trimming and J lost 3 bases; unmatched junction nucleotides: 7. Germline lookup yields CDR1 SGDLS and CDR2 YYNGEE. CDR3 length: 15 amino acids. The CDR3, as DNA: TGTGCCAGCAGATCGGGACTAGCGGAGGGCTACGAGCAGTACTTC. Amino acid sequence: CASRSGLAEGYEQYF. The variable domain in full, with the rest retrieved from reference TRBV9 and TRBJ2-7, is DSGVTQTPKHLITATGQRVTLRCSPRSGDLSVYWYQQSLDQGLQFLIQYYNGEERAKGNILERFSAQQFPDLHSELNLSSLELGDSALYFCASRSGLAEGYEQYFGPGTRLTVT.

The rearrangement joins TRBV10-3 to TRBJ2-7, with TRBD1 matching 7 bases. This CDR3 comprises 11 residues. V dropped 6 bases and J dropped 6; count of bases not matched to a gene: 2. Per germline, CDR1 ENHRY and CDR2 SYGVKD. CDR3 nucleotides: TGTGCCATCAGCCAGGGGGTCGAGCAGTACTTC. Translation: CAISQGVEQYF.

This sequence joins TRBV18 and TRBJ2-1; 10 nucleotides line up with TRBD2. Per the germline V gene, CDR1 is KGHSH and CDR2 is LQKENI. This CDR3 spans 16 amino acids. Trimming removed 2 bases from V and 6 bases from J; junction bases left unmatched: 7. CDR3 DNA sequence: TGTGCCAGCTCACCATTACCTAGCGGGAGCCCCAATGAGCAGTTCTTC. Protein: CASSPLPSGSPNEQFF.

The chain combines TRBV5-4 with TRBJ1-2; D unresolved. Germline lookup yields CDR1 SGHNT and CDR2 YYREEE (reference sequence). The CDR3 is made up of 14 amino acids. Trimming removed 5 bases from V and 4 bases from J, with 15 bases in between. The CDR3 DNA is TGTGCCAGCAGTCTACGTCGGGAGGGCTATGGCTACACCTTC. The encoded protein is CASSLRREGYGYTF.

In DNA form, the CDR3 reads TGTGCCAGTAGTATGATCGGGGCGCGGGGCACTGAAGCTTTCTTT. It specifies CASSMIGARGTEAFF. The J gene is TRBJ1-1, the V gene TRBV19; tentative D call: TRBD1 (5 bases). The length of the CDR3 is 15 residues. Trimming stripped 3 bases from V and 4 bases from J, with 15 bases between. Per germline, CDR1 LNHDA and CDR2 SQIVND (reference sequence). Full variable domain (outside the CDR3, taken from reference TRBV19 and TRBJ1-1): DGGITQSPKYLFRKEGQNVTLSCEQNLNHDAMYWYRQDPGQGLRLIYYSQIVNDFQKGDIAEGYSVSREKKESFPLTVTSAQKNPTAFYLCASSMIGARGTEAFFGQGTRLTVV.

The genes are TRBV5-1 and TRBJ2-3; tentative D call: TRBD1 (6 bases). The germline V gene encodes CDR1 SGHRS and CDR2 YFSETQ. V was clipped by 1 base and J by 1 base, with 19 bases between them. The CDR3 is made up of 18 amino acids. DNA of the CDR3: TGCGCCAGCAGCTTGTCCCTACGAACAGGGCTAGGCACAGATACGCAGTATTTT. Translation gives CASSLSLRTGLGTDTQYF.

This chain connects TRBV20-1 to TRBJ1-2; D ambiguous. V shed 3 bases and J shed 8 bases, with 7 bases lying between them. CDR1 is DFQATT, CDR2 SNEGSKA, per germline (reference sequence). The CDR3 contains 10 residues. The CDR3 spells CSASLGGYTF. CDR3 in DNA: TGCAGTGCTAGTCTTGGCGGCTACACCTTC.

CDR3 amino acids: CASSLGGLSGNTIYF. The CDR3 region has the DNA TGTGCCAGCAGCTTAGGAGGGCTCTCTGGAAACACCATATATTTT. The rearrangement uses TRBV11-2 and TRBJ1-3; no clear D gene. Germline loops: CDR1 SGHAT, CDR2 FQNNGV. The CDR3 is 15 amino acids. Trimming took off 1 base at V and 0 bases at J, with 7 bases between the two ends. Filled out from reference TRBV11-2 and TRBJ1-3, the complete variable domain reads EAGVAQSPRYKIIEKRQSVAFWCNPISGHATLYWYQQILGQGPKLLIQFQNNGVVDDSQLPKDRFSAERLKGVDSTLKIQPAKLEDSAVYLCASSLGGLSGNTIYFGEGSWLTVV.

The rearrangement links TRBV6-4 to TRBJ1-1, with unresolved D. Trimming took 3 bases from V and 6 from J, leaving 14 bases between them. The CDR3 is 14 amino acids. Germline V gene lookup returns CDR1 MRHNA and CDR2 SNTAGT. The CDR3 DNA reads as TGTGCCAGCAGTGAGAGAGACGGGAGGGCTGAAGCTTTCTTT. Its protein is CASSERDGRAEAFF.

The table lists this clone with a count of one. The chain recombines TRBV10-3 with TRBJ1-1; D unclear. The CDR3 has 12 residues. With 10 bases removed from V and 0 bases from J, the gap between germline ends came to 9 bases. The V gene's germline CDR1 is ENHRY and CDR2 SYGVKD. CDR3 protein: CATGRLNTEAFF. CDR3 bases: TGTGCCACAGGCAGGCTGAACACTGAAGCTTTCTTT.

This clone was seen once. The V call is TRBV28, the J call TRBJ2-3; the match to TRBD2 covers 10 bases. This CDR3 has 15 amino acids. V gave up 5 bases and J gave up 2 bases; unmatched junction bases: 4. CDR1 and CDR2 (germline): MDHEN, SYDVKM. The CDR3 bases are TGTGCCAGCAGTATTAGCGGGAGGCTCACAGATACGCAGTATTTT. Protein product: CASSISGRLTDTQYF.